This T cell receptor beta chain was profiled in a study of cytomegalovirus exposure and HLA in healthy donors. The study's findings and limits: The investigators catalogued 150 to 200 TCR beta chains as cytomegalovirus-associated.

A word on this clone: Antigen unknown.

Method: immunoSEQ multiplex PCR; TCRdb's copy keeps in-frame clones and lacks some. Among about 270,000 clones listed, roughly 85% were seen once. The V end lost 3 bases, the J end lost 6 bases, and 12 bases lay between the germline ends. The CDR3 runs to 12 residues. Germline V gives CDR1 GTSNPN, CDR2 SVGIG (reference sequence). The sequencing sample was made of PBMCs. The source is a young woman in good health and CMV-seronegative. The chain recombines TRBV30 with TRBJ2-7; tentatively, D is TRBD2 (5 bases). The CDR3 DNA sequence: TGTGCCTGGAGCGAGGGCCGGAGCGAGCAGTACTTC. Its protein product is CAWSEGRSEQYF.